This TCR beta chain originates from a study of blood T cell repertoires in COVID-19. Looking at the study overall: The cDNA or gDNA used as material had been derived from T cells, B-cell-depleted T cells, or PBMCs.

This CDR3 spans 14 amino acids. The germline gives CDR1 SGDLS, CDR2 YYNGEE. The V end was cut by 4 bases, the J end by 5 bases, with 13 bases between. Method: immunoSEQ multiplex PCR; TCRdb's copy keeps in-frame clones and lacks some. This sample has about 120,000 clones, with around 85% found just once. V gene TRBV9 combines with J gene TRBJ2-1, with no clear D. The TCR was taken from a woman aged 55-69 years with COVID-19, enrolled during active disease. Source material: peripheral blood. CDR3 bases: TGTGCCAGCAGCCCCCGGTTAATCGACAATGAGCAGTTCTTC. Amino acids: CASSPRLIDNEQFF.